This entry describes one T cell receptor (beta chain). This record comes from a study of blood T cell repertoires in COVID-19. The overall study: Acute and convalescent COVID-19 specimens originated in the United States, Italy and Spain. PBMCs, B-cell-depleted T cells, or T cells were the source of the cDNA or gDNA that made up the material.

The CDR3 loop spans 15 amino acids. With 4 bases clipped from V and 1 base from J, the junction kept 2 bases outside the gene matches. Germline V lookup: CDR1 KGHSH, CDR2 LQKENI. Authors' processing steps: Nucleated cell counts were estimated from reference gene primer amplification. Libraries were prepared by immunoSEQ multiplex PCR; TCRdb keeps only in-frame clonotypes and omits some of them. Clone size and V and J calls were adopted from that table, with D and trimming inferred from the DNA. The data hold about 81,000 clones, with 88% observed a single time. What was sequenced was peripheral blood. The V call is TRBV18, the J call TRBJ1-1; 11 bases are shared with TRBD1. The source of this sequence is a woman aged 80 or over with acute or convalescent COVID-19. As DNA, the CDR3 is TGTGCCAGCTCACTGGGGACAGGGGGGAACACTGAAGCTTTCTTT. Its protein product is CASSLGTGGNTEAFF.